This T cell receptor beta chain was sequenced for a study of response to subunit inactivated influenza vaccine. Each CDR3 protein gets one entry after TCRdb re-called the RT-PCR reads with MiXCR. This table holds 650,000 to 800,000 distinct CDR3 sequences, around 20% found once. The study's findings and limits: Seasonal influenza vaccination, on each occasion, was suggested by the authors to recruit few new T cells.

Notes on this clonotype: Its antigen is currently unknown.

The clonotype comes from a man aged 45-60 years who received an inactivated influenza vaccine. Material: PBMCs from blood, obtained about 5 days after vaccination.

The CDR3 loop is CSAGDRKEYSETQYF. The CDR3 DNA reads as TGCAGTGCAGGCGACAGAAAAGAATATTCAGAGACCCAGTACTTC. J is TRBJ2-5 and V is TRBV20-1; D perhaps matches TRBD1 (5 bases). CDR1 is DFQATT and CDR2 is SNEGSKA in the germline V gene (reference sequence). V was trimmed by 6 bases and J by 4 bases, leaving 21 bases between them. The CDR3 covers 15 residues.